What follows are 19 T cell receptor beta chains derived from one specimen sequenced in a study of blood T cell repertoires in COVID-19. Clones were sequenced by immunoSEQ multiplex PCR, and TCRdb holds only the in-frame ones, with some missing. The table has under 300,000 clones, about nine tenths seen once. Material: PBMCs or T cells enriched from blood (not recorded which). The receptors shown here come from a man between 18 and 35 years old who had recovered from COVID-19.

The CDR3 region has the DNA TGTGCCCACAGGCGGACAGCCGAGAGGGAAGCTTTCTTT. It encodes CAHRRTAEREAFF. J is TRBJ1-1 and V is TRBV2; D is possibly TRBD1 (6 bases). CDR3 size: 13 residues. V dropped 11 bases and J dropped 8 bases, with 21 bases sitting between them. Germline V CDR1 and CDR2: SNHLY, FYNNEI.

The chain recombines TRBV3-1 (or the pseudogene TRBV3-2) with TRBJ1-1; D is perhaps TRBD1 (6 bases). This CDR3 comprises 15 residues. Trimming took 4 bases from V and 0 from J, leaving 12 bases between them. CDR1 and CDR2 (germline): LGHDT, YNNKEL (reference sequence). The CDR3: CASSRGQLMNTEAFF. The CDR3 region has the DNA TGTGCCAGCAGCCGCGGACAGCTTATGAACACTGAAGCTTTCTTT.

The CDR3 bases are TGTGCCAGCAGCGGAGCGGGAGTTCAATCAGATACGCAGTATTTT. The encoded protein is CASSGAGVQSDTQYF. This chain links TRBV11-1 with TRBJ2-3, with 8 nucleotides matching TRBD2. The V gene end was trimmed by 5 bases and the J gene end by 4 bases; junction bases not matched to a gene: 8. CDR1 is SGHAT and CDR2 is FQDESV in the germline V gene (reference sequence). The CDR3 totals 15 residues.

This clone has only one observation. CDR3 nucleotide sequence: TGTGCCAGCAGCTTACAGGGGCCATATGGCTACACCTTC. Protein: CASSLQGPYGYTF. The V and J genes are TRBV13 and TRBJ1-2; maybe TRBD1 (6 bases). V was shortened by 2 bases and J by 5 bases, with 9 bases between the two germline ends. Germline V gene data show CDR1 as PRHDT and CDR2 as FYEKMQ (reference sequence). The CDR3 extends over 13 amino acids.

The chain couples TRBV14 to TRBJ2-3; 13 nucleotides line up with TRBD2. The CDR3 extends over 18 amino acids. V shed 0 bases and J 4 bases; nucleotides not matched to a gene: 7. From germline, CDR1 is SGHDN and CDR2 FVKESK. For the CDR3, the DNA is TGTGCCAGCAGCCAAGATCGGGTTGGACTAGCGGGAGCAGATACGCAGTATTTT. Amino acids: CASSQDRVGLAGADTQYF.

The chain uses TRBV3-1 (or the pseudogene TRBV3-2) and TRBJ2-5; D unclear. CDR3 length equals 15 residues. Trimming shortened V by 1 base and J by 1 base, and 10 bases separated the two germline ends. From germline, CDR1 is LGHDT and CDR2 YNNKEL (reference sequence). As DNA, the CDR3 is TGTGCCAGCAGCCAAGTCTCTACGGGCCAAGAGACCCAGTACTTC. This sequence encodes CASSQVSTGQETQYF.

The DNA of the CDR3 is TGTGCCAGCAGGGGACAGCTGAACACTGAAGCTTTCTTT. Protein product: CASRGQLNTEAFF. The chain has TRBV11-2 and TRBJ1-1; 7 nucleotides match TRBD1. This CDR3 has 13 residues. CDR1 is SGHAT, CDR2 FQNNGV, per germline. Trimming at V came to 6 bases and at J to 0 bases, leaving 1 base not matched to a gene.

About this clone: Other nucleotide sequences in the sample specify the same CDR3. The chain is built from TRBV7-9 and TRBJ1-1; perhaps TRBD1 as D (6 bases). The germline V gene has CDR1 SEHNR and CDR2 FQNEAQ (reference sequence). The CDR3 runs 14 residues. Trimming took off 1 base at V and 2 bases at J, with 8 bases between the two ends. In DNA form, the CDR3 reads TGTGCCAGCAGCTTAGGAGGGGGAAACACTGAAGCTTTCTTT. The encoded protein is CASSLGGGNTEAFF.

V usage is TRBV3-1 (or the pseudogene TRBV3-2) and J usage is TRBJ2-2; no definite D call. V lost 1 base and J 2 bases, leaving 5 bases between the germline ends. This CDR3 has 14 amino acids. The V gene's germline CDR1 is LGHDT and CDR2 YNNKEL (reference sequence). CDR3: CASSQGGNTGELFF. The CDR3, as DNA: TGTGCCAGCAGCCAAGGCGGAAACACCGGGGAGCTGTTTTTT.

The gene calls are TRBV9 and TRBJ1-4; a possible D gene is TRBD1 (6 bases). The germline gives CDR1 SGDLS, CDR2 YYNGEE. Between the trimmed V and J ends, which lost 3 bases and 8 bases, there was a span of 17 bases. CDR3 length: 15 residues. In nucleotides, the CDR3 is TGTGCCAGCAGCGCATCGACAGGCGTTAACGAAAAACTGTTTTTT. Amino acids: CASSASTGVNEKLFF.

This clone was counted only a few times. The chain has TRBV7-8 and TRBJ1-2; the match to TRBD1 covers 7 bases. The CDR3 contains 12 residues. With V trimmed by 5 bases and J by 8 bases, 5 bases remained unmatched. CDR1 is SGHVS and CDR2 is FQNEAQ in the germline V gene. CDR3 in DNA: TGTGCCAGCAGCCGACAGGGCAAAGGCTACACCTTC. Translating it yields CASSRQGKGYTF.

This clone was seen just once. The J gene is TRBJ1-2, the V gene TRBV27; D is perhaps TRBD1 (5 bases). V lost 5 bases and J lost 5, with 12 bases in between. Germline lookup yields CDR1 MNHEY and CDR2 SMNVEV (reference sequence). This CDR3 region has 13 residues. CDR3 DNA: TGTGCCAGCAGTAAGACGGGGGTTTATGGCTACACCTTC. This translates into CASSKTGVYGYTF.

The gene calls are TRBV6-1 and TRBJ1-1; 7 positions agree with TRBD1. Germline CDR1 and CDR2: MNHNS and SASEGT. V gave up 3 bases and J gave up 4 bases; unmatched junction bases: 11. This CDR3 comprises 16 residues. CDR3 DNA sequence: TGTGCCAGCAGTGAGAGGACAGGAATTGAGTTCACTGAAGCTTTCTTT. Protein: CASSERTGIEFTEAFF.

This clone was detected only a few times. CDR3 nucleotide sequence: TGTGCCAGTAGTCACTATAGCAATCAGCCCCAGCATTTT. Translated, it gives CASSHYSNQPQHF. V and J are TRBV19 and TRBJ1-5; D is ambiguous. The V end lost 5 bases, the J end lost 0 bases, and 5 bases lay between the germline ends. The CDR3 spans 13 residues. Looked up from germline, CDR1 is LNHDA and CDR2 is SQIVND (reference sequence).

To note about this clone: The sample has other DNA sequences that encode this CDR3 too. This chain connects TRBV3-1 (or the pseudogene TRBV3-2) to TRBJ1-2; D is possibly TRBD1 (5 bases). V was pared by 1 base and J by 4 bases, with 10 bases between. CDR1 and CDR2 (germline): LGHDT, YNNKEL (reference sequence). This CDR3 comprises 14 residues. CDR3 in amino acids: CASSQARDSYGYTF. CDR3 DNA sequence: TGTGCCAGCAGCCAAGCCCGGGACTCCTATGGCTACACCTTC.

This chain uses TRBV29-1 with TRBJ1-5; weak D call: TRBD1 (5 bases). The germline V and J ends were trimmed by 8 bases and 7 bases, with 24 bases remaining between them. The CDR3 runs to 15 residues. Germline CDR1 is SQVTM and CDR2 is ANQGSEA. The CDR3 protein is CSQGPGLRWGQPQHF. The DNA of the CDR3 is TGCAGCCAAGGACCGGGACTCCGCTGGGGCCAGCCCCAGCATTTT.

The J gene is TRBJ2-3, the V gene TRBV11-2; 7 bases fit TRBD1. CDR1 is SGHAT, CDR2 FQNNGV, per germline. The CDR3 has 12 residues. The V and J ends lost 5 bases and 10 bases, in that order; junction bases with no gene match: 6. CDR3 DNA sequence: TGTGCCAGCAGCCCAAGGGGGCAGGCGCAGTATTTT. Translated, it gives CASSPRGQAQYF.

This clone has just a few counts. Additional DNA sequences in this sample encode the identical CDR3. J is TRBJ1-5 and V is TRBV3-1 (or the pseudogene TRBV3-2), with D unclear. The CDR3 has 12 amino acids. Per germline, CDR1 LGHDT and CDR2 YNNKEL (reference sequence). Trimming took off 1 base at V and 7 bases at J, with 5 bases between the two ends. The CDR3 DNA is TGTGCCAGCAGCCAAGGCCGGCAGCCCCAGCATTTT. Translation: CASSQGRQPQHF.

V and J are TRBV10-3 and TRBJ2-7; TRBD1 agrees at 9 bases. This CDR3 spans 15 amino acids. The V gene end was trimmed by 4 bases and the J gene end by 3 bases; junction bases not matched to a gene: 7. Germline-derived CDR1 and CDR2 are ENHRY and SYGVKD. The CDR3 is CAISAGQGKSYEQYF. The CDR3 region has the DNA TGTGCCATCAGTGCGGGACAGGGAAAAAGCTACGAGCAGTACTTC.